The TCR beta chain described here comes from a study of cytomegalovirus exposure and HLA in healthy donors. Points from the study as a whole: By a later analysis, the bulk of CMV-associated TCR beta chains appeared HLA-restricted. For most TCR beta V segments, an earlier analysis put the productive rate at about 87% or about 30% of the time. Cytomegalovirus association was assigned to more than 150 TCR beta chains.

On this clone itself: Its antigen is not known.

PCR involved 60 Vbeta and 13 Jbeta primers. Repertoires were generated with immunoSEQ multiplex PCR, while TCRdb's copy carries only in-frame clones and drops some. The sample carries 160,000 or so clones, roughly 82% recorded once. Regarding donors, all were healthy bone marrow donors. Germline lookup yields CDR1 LNHNV and CDR2 YYDKDF (reference sequence). The CDR3 loop spans 16 amino acids. Trimming removed 1 base from V and 7 bases from J; junction bases left unmatched: 10. The sequence was obtained from a woman aged 45-60 years in good health and CMV-seronegative. The sequencing sample was made of PBMCs. The gene calls are TRBV15 and TRBJ2-1; 7 bases match TRBD2. CDR3 DNA sequence: TGTGCCACCAGCAGAGGAAAGGTGGGGGGGTTGAATGAGCAGTTCTTC. This codes for CATSRGKVGGLNEQFF.